Presented here are 8 T cell receptor beta chains from one specimen sequenced in a study of blood T cell repertoires in COVID-19. Using immunoSEQ multiplex PCR, the repertoire was profiled, and TCRdb retains in-frame clones only, with some absent. This table holds roughly 150,000 clones, 75% to 90% found once. The material sequenced was peripheral blood. The receptors stem from a woman in her 40s with acute or convalescent COVID-19.

The CDR3 reads CASSSGQSLWTGELFF. The CDR3 DNA follows: TGCGCCAGCAGCTCCGGACAGTCGCTTTGGACCGGGGAGCTGTTTTTT. This rearrangement joins TRBV5-1 to TRBJ2-2; possibly TRBD1 for D (6 bases). The CDR3 covers 16 residues. The ends were cut back, 3 bases at V and 5 bases at J, with 17 bases in the middle. Germline CDR1 reads SGHRS; CDR2 reads YFSETQ.

This chain links TRBV2 with TRBJ1-5; 10 bases line up with TRBD1. The CDR3 spans 16 residues. Germline CDR1 and CDR2: SNHLY and FYNNEI. The V and J ends lost 8 bases and 4 bases, in that order; junction bases with no gene match: 11. CDR3 coding DNA: TGTGCCAGCCGACCAGACAGGGGGCGCATGAATCAGCCCCAGCATTTT. Residues: CASRPDRGRMNQPQHF.

This chain uses TRBV6-4 with TRBJ2-3, with 7 bases matching TRBD2. Germline V lookup: CDR1 MRHNA, CDR2 SNTAGT. The CDR3 runs 16 residues. V shed 6 bases and J 5 bases; nucleotides not matched to a gene: 14. CDR3 sequence (DNA): TGTGCCAGCAGCGAAGTAGCGGGTGGGGCGGTAGATACGCAGTATTTT. Protein product: CASSEVAGGAVDTQYF.

This clone was detected only once. The CDR3 nucleotides are TGTGCCAGTAGTATAGGCCGCAAACTTTCCTACGAGCAGTACTTC. It translates to CASSIGRKLSYEQYF. J is TRBJ2-7 and V is TRBV19; D not certain. V lost 1 base, J lost 1 base, and 11 bases lay in between. Per the germline V gene, CDR1 is LNHDA and CDR2 is SQIVND (reference sequence). The CDR3 has 15 amino acids.

This chain connects TRBV5-1 to TRBJ2-5, with 14 bases lining up with TRBD2. The germline V gene encodes CDR1 SGHRS and CDR2 YFSETQ. V lost 3 bases to trimming and J lost 4 bases; unmatched junction nucleotides: 5. CDR3 size: 16 residues. The DNA for the CDR3 is TGCGCCAGCAGCTCCGGTGGACTAGCGGGAGGAGAGACCCAGTACTTC. Translation: CASSSGGLAGGETQYF.

This chain connects TRBV19 to TRBJ1-1; D ambiguous. Looked up from germline, CDR1 is LNHDA and CDR2 is SQIVND (reference sequence). There are 11 residues in the CDR3. Between the trimmed V and J ends, which lost 3 bases and 11 bases, there was a span of 10 bases. Written as DNA, the CDR3 is TGTGCCAGTAGTATCGGGAATGGGGCTTTCTTT. The encoded protein is CASSIGNGAFF.

The rearrangement uses TRBV4-1 and TRBJ2-4; 7 bases are a match to TRBD1. Germline lookup yields CDR1 MGHRA and CDR2 YSYEKL. The CDR3 is 17 residues long. Germline trimming cut 1 base from V and 7 bases from J; bases unmatched to any gene: 13. The CDR3 DNA sequence: TGCGCCAGCAGCCAAGTCCCCGCAGGGGGACAAGGTAACATTCAGTACTTC. Residues: CASSQVPAGGQGNIQYF.

This chain connects TRBV27 to TRBJ1-6; no clear D gene. The CDR3 covers 14 residues. Germline V lookup: CDR1 MNHEY, CDR2 SMNVEV (reference sequence). Trimming left V 4 bases short and J 9 bases short, with 13 bases between. The CDR3: CASSSLGESSPLHF. Here the CDR3 DNA reads TGTGCCAGCAGTTCCCTCGGGGAGAGTTCACCCCTCCACTTT.